This entry lists 20 T cell receptor beta chains sequenced from one sample in a study of CD8 T cells in ankylosing spondylitis (dated by TCRdb to between 2016 and 2019). Points the paper makes about the study in general: A TCR beta motif made up of 7 to 9 highly homologous amino acid variants appeared to be characteristic of blood from ankylosing spondylitis patients.

Their antigens remain unidentified. The library relied on 5' RACE. The instrument was an Illumina HiSeq 2500. The public reads were reprocessed in TCRdb via fastp at Q25 and MiXCR, keeping in-frame beta chains. Identical CDR3 proteins give one entry, which carries the most common genes and DNA. For this sample the table gives about 450,000 distinct CDR3 sequences, of which around 26% were detected only once. About 0.89% of the sample is taken by the ten largest. The specimen was blood, either unsorted or a sorted T cell fraction (not recorded which). The receptor source for this set is a male donor with ankylosing spondylitis.

The sample holds a few counts of this clonotype. V and J are TRBV20-1 and TRBJ2-4, with D perhaps TRBD1 (5 bases). This CDR3 spans 15 amino acids. The V gene lost 6 bases and the J gene lost 3 bases, with 18 bases spanning the gap. Germline values: CDR1 DFQATT, CDR2 SNEGSKA (reference sequence). CDR3 region: CSALRQGPFKNIQYF. Here the CDR3 DNA reads TGCAGTGCCCTCCGGCAGGGCCCTTTCAAAAACATTCAGTACTTC.

The chain uses TRBV4-1 and TRBJ2-2, with D unclear. The germline V gene has CDR1 MGHRA and CDR2 YSYEKL. The CDR3 covers 15 residues. The V end lost 4 bases, the J end lost 3 bases, and 12 bases lay between the germline ends. CDR3 in DNA: TGCGCCAGCAGCCGAGATAGGCCTGACACCGGGGAGCTGTTTTTT. It is translated as CASSRDRPDTGELFF.

This clonotype appeared a few times. This chain joins TRBV18 and TRBJ1-1, with D tentatively TRBD1 (5 bases). Trimming cost V 3 bases and J 10 bases, with 12 bases left between them. The CDR3 length is 12 residues. CDR1 and CDR2 (germline): KGHSH, LQKENI. The CDR3 sequence is CASSPPGWGAFF. As DNA, the CDR3 is TGTGCCAGCTCACCGCCAGGGTGGGGAGCTTTCTTT.

The J gene is TRBJ1-2, the V gene TRBV5-6; perhaps TRBD1 as D (6 bases). Germline V lookup: CDR1 SGHDT, CDR2 YYEEEE. V lost 3 bases, J lost 0 bases, and 9 bases lay in between. The CDR3 is 14 amino acids. The CDR3 nucleotides are TGTGCCAGCAGCTGGGGACAAGCTAACTATGGCTACACCTTC. Amino acids: CASSWGQANYGYTF.

This clonotype was counted only a few times. This chain uses TRBV12-3 or TRBV12-4 with TRBJ1-1; no clear D gene. V gave up 3 bases and J gave up 0 bases, with 5 bases separating them. The CDR3 consists of 13 residues. The CDR3, as DNA: TGTGCCAGCAGTTTTAAGTTGAACACTGAAGCTTTCTTT. Translating gives CASSFKLNTEAFF.

CDR3 sequence (DNA): TGCGCCAGCAGCTTGGCGGGGGGATGTACTGAAGCTTTCTTT. The encoded protein is CASSLAGGCTEAFF. This chain joins TRBV5-1 and TRBJ1-1; D is perhaps TRBD1 (5 bases). The length of the CDR3 is 14 residues. CDR1 SGHRS and CDR2 YFSETQ come from the germline V gene. Trimming pared 0 bases from V and 5 bases from J, leaving 11 bases between.

This clonotype was counted a few times. The rearrangement uses TRBV6-1 and TRBJ2-1; 13 bases fit TRBD2. V shed 6 bases and J 5 bases; nucleotides not matched to a gene: 10. Germline V gives CDR1 MNHNS, CDR2 SASEGT. This CDR3 has 17 residues. Here the CDR3 reads CASSPSLGTSGNNEQFF. CDR3 DNA: TGTGCCAGCAGCCCGAGCCTAGGGACTAGCGGGAACAATGAGCAGTTCTTC.

The rearrangement joins TRBV5-1 to TRBJ1-3; TRBD1 is a possible D gene (5 bases). Trimming stripped 1 base from V and 1 base from J, with 6 bases between. The CDR3 is 14 residues long. CDR1 and CDR2 from the germline V gene are SGHRS and YFSETQ. CDR3 region: CASSLTGSGNTIYF. The CDR3 DNA sequence: TGCGCCAGCAGCTTGACAGGATCTGGAAACACCATATATTTT.

V and J are TRBV5-1 and TRBJ2-3; D unclear. Trimming stripped 0 bases from V and 6 bases from J, with 11 bases between. CDR3 length: 14 amino acids. CDR1 is SGHRS, CDR2 YFSETQ, per germline. This CDR3 reads CASSLDVSRDTQYF. In DNA form, the CDR3 reads TGCGCCAGCAGCTTGGATGTTAGTAGGGATACGCAGTATTTT.

The V gene is TRBV20-1, the J gene TRBJ2-7; D is possibly TRBD1 or TRBD2 (6 bases each). The V gene lost 5 bases and the J gene lost 5 bases, with 19 bases spanning the gap. This CDR3 is 14 amino acids long. CDR1 is DFQATT, CDR2 SNEGSKA, per germline (reference sequence). The CDR3 DNA sequence: TGCAGTGCTTATCAGACTAGGGGGAGTAACGAGCAGTACTTC. Its translation: CSAYQTRGSNEQYF.

The chain has TRBV5-4 and TRBJ2-5; 9 nucleotides agree with TRBD2. From germline, CDR1 is SGHNT and CDR2 YYREEE (reference sequence). J lost 2 bases, V lost 2 bases, and 19 bases had no gene match. The length of the CDR3 is 20 residues. CDR3 residues: CASSFRRVTASGIGQETQYF. Here the CDR3 DNA reads TGTGCCAGCAGCTTTAGAAGGGTCACGGCTAGCGGGATAGGTCAAGAGACCCAGTACTTC.

The V call is TRBV12-3 or TRBV12-4, the J call TRBJ1-6, with D possibly TRBD1 on 5 matching bases. Trimming left V 3 bases short and J 7 bases short, with 10 bases between. This CDR3 comprises 14 residues. The CDR3 DNA is TGTGCCAGCAGTTTTGGGGGTTTGAATTCACCCCTCCACTTT. Translated: CASSFGGLNSPLHF.

J is TRBJ2-1 and V is TRBV20-1; 11 nucleotides align to TRBD2. This CDR3 has 15 residues. Trimming removed 6 bases from V and 1 base from J; junction bases left unmatched: 5. Germline V lookup: CDR1 DFQATT, CDR2 SNEGSKA (reference sequence). This CDR3 is CSADGTSGSYNEQFF. For the CDR3, the DNA is TGCAGTGCAGACGGGACTAGCGGATCCTACAATGAGCAGTTCTTC.

The gene calls are TRBV7-2 and TRBJ2-2; D is ambiguous. This CDR3 spans 14 amino acids. CDR1 SGHTA and CDR2 FQGNSA come from the germline V gene. The V end lost 5 bases, the J end lost 4 bases, and 11 bases lay between the germline ends. Here the CDR3 reads CASSVSGSTGELFF. In DNA, the CDR3 is TGTGCCAGCAGCGTGAGTGGCTCCACCGGGGAGCTGTTTTTT.

This sequence joins TRBV28 and TRBJ1-6; 8 bases are a match to TRBD1. J lost 2 bases, V lost 5 bases, and 8 bases had no gene match. The CDR3 runs 17 residues. Germline V CDR1 and CDR2: MDHEN, SYDVKM. CDR3 bases: TGTGCCAGCAGTGCGAGGACAGGGTGGCCCTATAATTCACCCCTCCACTTT. This codes for CASSARTGWPYNSPLHF.

This clonotype was counted between two and nine times. The chain joins TRBV5-1 to TRBJ1-1, with D possibly being TRBD1 (6 bases). The V end lost 5 bases, the J end lost 4 bases, and 18 bases lay between the germline ends. Germline CDR1 is SGHRS and CDR2 is YFSETQ. The CDR3 has 15 residues. CDR3 sequence: CASRGSSRGGTEAFF. CDR3 bases: TGCGCCAGCAGGGGCTCTAGCAGGGGAGGCACTGAAGCTTTCTTT.

This clonotype was counted many times. The chain couples TRBV27 to TRBJ2-1, with unresolved D. This CDR3 is built from 14 residues. Trimming took off 5 bases at V and 3 bases at J, with 11 bases between the two ends. CDR1 is MNHEY, CDR2 SMNVEV, per germline (reference sequence). The CDR3 protein is CASSPMSFYNEQFF. CDR3 nucleotides: TGTGCCAGCAGTCCTATGAGTTTCTACAATGAGCAGTTCTTC.

This clonotype was observed a single time. The chain employs TRBV20-1 and TRBJ2-1, with D tentatively TRBD2 (6 bases). The length of the CDR3 is 14 residues. Trimming removed 0 bases at V and 6 bases at J, with 12 bases between. Germline V lookup: CDR1 DFQATT, CDR2 SNEGSKA (reference sequence). The CDR3 DNA is TGCAGTGCTAGAGATAGGACCGGGGGCAATGAGCAGTTCTTC. Translation: CSARDRTGGNEQFF.

V and J are TRBV5-6 and TRBJ2-3, with D perhaps TRBD1 or TRBD2 (6 bases each). Germline loops: CDR1 SGHDT, CDR2 YYEEEE. The length of the CDR3 is 15 residues. Deletions cut 4 bases from V and 3 bases from J, with 15 bases between. Written as DNA, the CDR3 is TGTGCCAGCAGCCCTGTCGGGGGCGGAACAGATACGCAGTATTTT. It is translated as CASSPVGGGTDTQYF.

V is TRBV7-2 and J is TRBJ2-3; no definite D call. Germline V gives CDR1 SGHTA, CDR2 FQGNSA. V lost 8 bases, J lost 2 bases, and 11 bases lay in between. This CDR3 comprises 13 residues. The CDR3 spells CASGPDLTDTQYF. In DNA, the CDR3 is TGTGCCAGCGGACCGGACCTCACAGATACGCAGTATTTT.